This T cell receptor beta chain was identified in a study of blood T cell repertoires in COVID-19. V shed 1 base and J 4 bases; nucleotides not matched to a gene: 9. The germline CDR1 and CDR2 sequences are KGHSH and LQKENI. CDR3 size: 16 residues. The authors' processing: Nucleated cell number was recorded as an estimate derived from reference gene primer amplification. Sequenced by immunoSEQ multiplex PCR; TCRdb stores in-frame clones only, minus some. V, J and clone size are those of that table, while D and trimming were read from the DNA. This repertoire shows about 250,000 clones, 65% to 85% found once; its top ten account for about 3.5%.

The receptor's source is a man in his forties or fifties who had recovered from COVID-19. The chain couples TRBV18 to TRBJ2-5; 7 bases line up with TRBD1. Sequences were obtained from PBMCs or T cells enriched from blood (not recorded which). The chain's CDR3 is CASSPLAGQVAETQYF. CDR3 nucleotides: TGTGCCAGCTCACCACTCGCCGGACAGGTGGCAGAGACCCAGTACTTC.